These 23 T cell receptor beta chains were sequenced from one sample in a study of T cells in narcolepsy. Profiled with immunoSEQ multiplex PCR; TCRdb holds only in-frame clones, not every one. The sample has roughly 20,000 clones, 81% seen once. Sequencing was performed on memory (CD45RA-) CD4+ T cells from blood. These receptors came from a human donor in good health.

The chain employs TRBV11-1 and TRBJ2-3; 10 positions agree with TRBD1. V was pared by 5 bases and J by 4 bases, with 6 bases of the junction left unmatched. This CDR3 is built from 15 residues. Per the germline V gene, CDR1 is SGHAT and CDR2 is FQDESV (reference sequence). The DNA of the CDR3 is TGTGCCAGCAGCCCAAGACAGGGGGCCGCAGATACGCAGTATTTT. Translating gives CASSPRQGAADTQYF.

The DNA of the CDR3 is TGCGCCAGCAGACCTGACGCGGGAGGCACTGAAGCTTTCTTT. Protein sequence: CASRPDAGGTEAFF. This chain connects TRBV5-1 to TRBJ1-1; D unclear. CDR3 length equals 14 residues. V lost 5 bases and J 4 bases, leaving 15 bases between the germline ends. In germline, CDR1 is SGHRS, CDR2 YFSETQ.

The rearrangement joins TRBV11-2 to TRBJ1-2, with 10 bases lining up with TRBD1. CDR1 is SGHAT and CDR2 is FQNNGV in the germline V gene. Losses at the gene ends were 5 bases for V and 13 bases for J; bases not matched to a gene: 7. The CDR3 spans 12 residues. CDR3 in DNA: TGTGCCAGCAGCCTCGGGACAGGGGAATCCACCTTC. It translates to CASSLGTGESTF.

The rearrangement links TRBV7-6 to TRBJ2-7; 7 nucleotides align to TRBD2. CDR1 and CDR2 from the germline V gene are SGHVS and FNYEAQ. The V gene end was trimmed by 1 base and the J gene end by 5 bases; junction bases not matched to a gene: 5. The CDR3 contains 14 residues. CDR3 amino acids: CASSLEGSGNEQYF. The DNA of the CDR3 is TGTGCCAGCAGCTTAGAGGGCAGCGGGAACGAGCAGTACTTC.

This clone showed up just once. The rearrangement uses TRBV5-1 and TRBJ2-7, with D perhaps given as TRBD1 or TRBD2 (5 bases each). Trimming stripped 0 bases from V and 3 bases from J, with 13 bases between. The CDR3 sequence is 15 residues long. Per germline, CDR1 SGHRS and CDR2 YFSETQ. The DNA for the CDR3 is TGCGCCAGCAGCTTGGCCTCCGGGGCCGACTACGAGCAGTACTTC. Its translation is CASSLASGADYEQYF.

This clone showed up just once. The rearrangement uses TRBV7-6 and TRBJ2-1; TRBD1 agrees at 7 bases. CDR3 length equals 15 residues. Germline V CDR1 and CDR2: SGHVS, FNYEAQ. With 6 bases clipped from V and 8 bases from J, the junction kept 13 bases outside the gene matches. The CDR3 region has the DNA TGTGCCAGCAGTCGACCGGGACAGAGCTTGGATGAGCAGTTCTTC. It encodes CASSRPGQSLDEQFF. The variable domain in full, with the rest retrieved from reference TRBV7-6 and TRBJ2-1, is GAGVSQSPRYKVTKRGQDVALRCDPISGHVSLYWYRQALGQGPEFLTYFNYEAQQDKSGLPNDRFSAERPEGSISTLTIQRTEQRDSAMYRCASSRPGQSLDEQFFGPGTRLTVL.

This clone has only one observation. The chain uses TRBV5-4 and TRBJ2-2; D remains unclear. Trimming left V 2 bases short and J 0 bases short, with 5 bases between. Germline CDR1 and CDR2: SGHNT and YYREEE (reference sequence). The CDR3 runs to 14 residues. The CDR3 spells CASSLPPNTGELFF. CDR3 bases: TGTGCCAGCAGCTTACCACCGAACACCGGGGAGCTGTTTTTT.

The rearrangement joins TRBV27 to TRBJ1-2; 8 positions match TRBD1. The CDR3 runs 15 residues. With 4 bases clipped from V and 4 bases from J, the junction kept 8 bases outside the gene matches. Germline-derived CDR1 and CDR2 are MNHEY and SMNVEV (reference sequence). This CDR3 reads CASSSPTGGSYGYTF. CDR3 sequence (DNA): TGTGCCAGCAGTTCACCTACAGGGGGTTCCTATGGCTACACCTTC.

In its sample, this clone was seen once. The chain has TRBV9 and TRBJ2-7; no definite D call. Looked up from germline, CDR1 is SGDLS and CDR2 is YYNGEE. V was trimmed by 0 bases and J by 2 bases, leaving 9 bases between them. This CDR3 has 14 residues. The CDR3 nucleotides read TGTGCCAGCAGCGTAGAGGGTCGGGCCTACGAGCAGTACTTC. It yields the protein CASSVEGRAYEQYF. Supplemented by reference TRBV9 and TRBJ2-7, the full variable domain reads DSGVTQTPKHLITATGQRVTLRCSPRSGDLSVYWYQQSLDQGLQFLIQYYNGEERAKGNILERFSAQQFPDLHSELNLSSLELGDSALYFCASSVEGRAYEQYFGPGTRLTVT.

This CDR3 is CASTPDRAHGYTF. CDR3 DNA sequence: TGTGCCAGTACTCCCGACAGGGCCCATGGCTACACCTTC. The chain has TRBV19 and TRBJ1-2; 7 positions agree with TRBD1. Trimming cost V 7 bases and J 6 bases; bases outside gene matches: 8. CDR1 is LNHDA and CDR2 is SQIVND in the germline V gene (reference sequence). The CDR3 extends over 13 amino acids.

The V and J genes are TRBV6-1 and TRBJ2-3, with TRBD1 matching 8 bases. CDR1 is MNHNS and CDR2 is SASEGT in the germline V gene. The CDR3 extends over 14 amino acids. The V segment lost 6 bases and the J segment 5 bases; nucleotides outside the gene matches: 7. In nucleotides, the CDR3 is TGTGCCAGCAGCACCGGACAGGGATTAGATACGCAGTATTTT. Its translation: CASSTGQGLDTQYF.

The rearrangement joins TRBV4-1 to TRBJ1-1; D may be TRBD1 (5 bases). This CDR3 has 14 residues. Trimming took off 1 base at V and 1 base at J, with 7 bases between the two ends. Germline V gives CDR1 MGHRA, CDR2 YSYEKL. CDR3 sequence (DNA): TGCGCCAGCAGCCAAGTCGGGGGGAACACTGAAGCTTTCTTT. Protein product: CASSQVGGNTEAFF.

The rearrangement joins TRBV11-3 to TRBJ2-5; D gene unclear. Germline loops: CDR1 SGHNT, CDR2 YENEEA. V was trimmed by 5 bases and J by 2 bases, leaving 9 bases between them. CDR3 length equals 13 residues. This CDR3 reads CASSGEGQETQYF. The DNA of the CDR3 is TGTGCCAGCAGCGGAGAAGGACAAGAGACCCAGTACTTC.

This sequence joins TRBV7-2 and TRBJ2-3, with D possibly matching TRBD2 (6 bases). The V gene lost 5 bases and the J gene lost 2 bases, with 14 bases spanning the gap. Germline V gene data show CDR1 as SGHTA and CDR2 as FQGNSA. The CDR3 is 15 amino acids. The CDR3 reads CASSRRTSPTDTQYF. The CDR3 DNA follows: TGTGCCAGCAGCCGGCGAACTAGCCCCACAGATACGCAGTATTTT.

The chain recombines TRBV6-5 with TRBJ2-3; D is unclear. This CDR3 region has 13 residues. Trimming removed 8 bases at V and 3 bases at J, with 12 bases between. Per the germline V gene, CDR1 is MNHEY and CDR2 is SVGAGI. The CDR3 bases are TGTGCCAGCGGCAGGCCCCGTACAGATACGCAGTATTTT. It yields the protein CASGRPRTDTQYF.

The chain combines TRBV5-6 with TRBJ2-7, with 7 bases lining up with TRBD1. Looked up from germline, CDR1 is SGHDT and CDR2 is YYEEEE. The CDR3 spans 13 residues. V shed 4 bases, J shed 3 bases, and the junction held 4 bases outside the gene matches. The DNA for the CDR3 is TGTGCCAGCAGCCCCCGACAGGGCTACGAGCAGTACTTC. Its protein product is CASSPRQGYEQYF.

CDR3 sequence (DNA): TGTGCCAGCAGTTATGGACAGACGGGCGGCTACACCTTC. This sequence encodes CASSYGQTGGYTF. This sequence joins TRBV7-2 and TRBJ1-2; D is possibly TRBD1 (6 bases). The CDR3 consists of 13 residues. Germline V gives CDR1 SGHTA, CDR2 FQGNSA. The ends were cut back, 6 bases at V and 8 bases at J, with 16 bases in the middle.

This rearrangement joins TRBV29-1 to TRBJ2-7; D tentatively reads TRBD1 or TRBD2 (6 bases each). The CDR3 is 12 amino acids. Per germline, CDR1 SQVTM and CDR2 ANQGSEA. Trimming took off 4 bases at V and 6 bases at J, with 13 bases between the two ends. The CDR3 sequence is CSVGPEGGEQYF. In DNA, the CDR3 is TGCAGCGTTGGGCCGGAGGGGGGCGAGCAGTACTTC.

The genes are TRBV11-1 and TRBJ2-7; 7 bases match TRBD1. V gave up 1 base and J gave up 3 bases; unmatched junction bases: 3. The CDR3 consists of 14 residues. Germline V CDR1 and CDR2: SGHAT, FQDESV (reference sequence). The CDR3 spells CASSLEGDSYEQYF. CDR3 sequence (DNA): TGTGCCAGCAGCTTAGAAGGGGACAGCTACGAGCAGTACTTC. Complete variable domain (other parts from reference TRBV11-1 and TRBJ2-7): EAEVAQSPRYKITEKSQAVAFWCDPISGHATLYWYRQILGQGPELLVQFQDESVVDDSQLPKDRFSAERLKGVDSTLKIQPAELGDSAMYLCASSLEGDSYEQYFGPGTRLTVT.

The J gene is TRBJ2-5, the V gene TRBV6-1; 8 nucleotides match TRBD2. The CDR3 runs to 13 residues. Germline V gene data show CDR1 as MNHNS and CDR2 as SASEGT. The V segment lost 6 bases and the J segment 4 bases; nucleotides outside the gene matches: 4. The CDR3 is CASRAGVGETQYF. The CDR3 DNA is TGTGCCAGCAGAGCGGGAGTCGGAGAGACCCAGTACTTC.

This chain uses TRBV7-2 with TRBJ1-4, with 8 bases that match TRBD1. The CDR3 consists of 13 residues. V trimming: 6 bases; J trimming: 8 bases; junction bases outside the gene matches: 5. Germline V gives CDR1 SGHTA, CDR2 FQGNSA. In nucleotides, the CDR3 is TGTGCCAGCAGTCGGACAGGGCGGGAAAAACTGTTTTTT. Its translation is CASSRTGREKLFF. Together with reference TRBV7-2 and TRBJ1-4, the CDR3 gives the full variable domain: GAGVSQSPSNKVTEKGKDVELRCDPISGHTALYWYRQSLGQGLEFLIYFQGNSAPDKSGLPSDRFSAERTGGSVSTLTIQRTQQEDSAVYLCASSRTGREKLFFGSGTQLSVL.

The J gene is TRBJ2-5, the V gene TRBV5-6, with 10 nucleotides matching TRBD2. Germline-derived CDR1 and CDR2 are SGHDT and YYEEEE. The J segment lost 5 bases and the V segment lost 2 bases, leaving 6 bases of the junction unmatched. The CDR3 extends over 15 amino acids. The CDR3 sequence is CASSLGAGGRETQYF. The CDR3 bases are TGTGCCAGCAGCTTAGGAGCGGGGGGGCGCGAGACCCAGTACTTC.

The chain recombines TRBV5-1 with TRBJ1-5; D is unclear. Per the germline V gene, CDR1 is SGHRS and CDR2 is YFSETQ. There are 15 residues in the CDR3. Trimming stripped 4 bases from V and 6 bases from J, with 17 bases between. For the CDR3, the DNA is TGCGCCAGCAGCCTCCTCGGGGAGGTTGGTCAGCCCCAGCATTTT. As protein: CASSLLGEVGQPQHF.